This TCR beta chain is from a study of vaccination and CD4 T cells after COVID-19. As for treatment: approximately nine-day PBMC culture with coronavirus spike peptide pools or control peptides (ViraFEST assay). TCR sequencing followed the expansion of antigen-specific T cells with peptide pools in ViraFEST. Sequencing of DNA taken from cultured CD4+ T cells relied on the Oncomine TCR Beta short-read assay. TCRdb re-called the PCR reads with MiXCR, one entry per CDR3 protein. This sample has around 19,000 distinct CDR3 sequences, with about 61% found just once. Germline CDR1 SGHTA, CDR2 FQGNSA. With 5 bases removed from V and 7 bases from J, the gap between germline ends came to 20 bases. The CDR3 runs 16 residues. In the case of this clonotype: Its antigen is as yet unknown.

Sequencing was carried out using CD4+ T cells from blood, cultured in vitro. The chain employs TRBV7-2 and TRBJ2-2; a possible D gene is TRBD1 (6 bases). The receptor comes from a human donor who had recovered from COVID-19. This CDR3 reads CASSLQAQGQGGELFF. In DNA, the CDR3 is TGTGCCAGCAGCCTCCAGGCCCAGGGACAAGGCGGGGAGCTGTTTTTT.